Listed here are 10 T cell receptor beta chains from one sample, sequenced in a study of cytomegalovirus exposure and HLA in healthy donors. The repertoire was sequenced with immunoSEQ multiplex PCR; TCRdb's copy has only in-frame clones and lacks some. Of some 290,000 clones in the sample, nearly 90% were seen once. Specimen: PBMCs. All receptors derive from a man aged 25 to 40 in good health and CMV-seronegative.

The chain combines TRBV28 with TRBJ2-7, with D possibly being TRBD1 (6 bases). CDR3 length equals 16 residues. The germline V gene encodes CDR1 MDHEN and CDR2 SYDVKM. V shed 1 base and J shed 3 bases, with 16 bases lying between them. CDR3 sequence: CASSLSAGEIGYEQYF. The CDR3 region has the DNA TGTGCCAGCAGTTTATCGGCAGGGGAGATTGGCTACGAGCAGTACTTC.

This clone was picked up a small number of times. This chain links TRBV19 with TRBJ2-7; 12 bases match TRBD1. This CDR3 comprises 15 residues. Germline assignment: CDR1 LNHDA and CDR2 SQIVND (reference sequence). The V segment lost 6 bases and the J segment 6 bases; nucleotides outside the gene matches: 9. CDR3 loop: CASSPPGTGGGEQYF. Here the CDR3 DNA reads TGTGCCAGTAGCCCCCCCGGGACAGGGGGCGGCGAGCAGTACTTC.

This chain connects TRBV10-1 to TRBJ1-4, with D hard to call. Deletions cut 3 bases from V and 0 bases from J, with 17 bases between. This CDR3 comprises 18 residues. Germline CDR1 reads WNHNN; CDR2 reads SYGVQD (reference sequence). CDR3 bases: TGCGCCAGCAGTGATTTTGAGAATAATGAGGCAACTAATGAAAAACTGTTTTTT. The encoded protein is CASSDFENNEATNEKLFF.

The rearrangement uses TRBV18 and TRBJ1-1, with TRBD1 matching over 7 bases. Germline CDR1 and CDR2: KGHSH and LQKENI. The CDR3 length is 15 residues. J gave up 4 bases and V 3 bases, and 8 bases lay outside the gene matches. CDR3 nucleotides: TGTGCCAGCTCACCGGGACAGCCTGGGGGCACTGAAGCTTTCTTT. Translated: CASSPGQPGGTEAFF.

The V gene is TRBV5-4, the J gene TRBJ2-7; TRBD1 matches at 10 bases. The germline CDR1 and CDR2 sequences are SGHNT and YYREEE (reference sequence). The CDR3 contains 14 residues. V gave up 3 bases and J gave up 4 bases; unmatched junction bases: 4. The CDR3 bases are TGTGCCAGCAGCTCACAGGGACAGGGGTACGAGCAGTACTTC. Translation gives CASSSQGQGYEQYF. The full variable domain, rest sourced from reference TRBV5-4 and TRBJ2-7, is ETGVTQSPTHLIKTRGQQVTLRCSSQSGHNTVSWYQQALGQGPQFIFQYYREEENGRGNFPPRFSGLQFPNYSSELNVNALELDDSALYLCASSSQGQGYEQYFGPGTRLTVT.

This chain connects TRBV7-2 to TRBJ2-7, with 10 bases identical to TRBD2. The length of the CDR3 is 16 residues. Germline V lookup: CDR1 SGHTA, CDR2 FQGNSA. Trimming at V came to 5 bases and at J to 4 bases, leaving 11 bases not matched to a gene. The CDR3 sequence is CASSLFLSGGVYEQYF. CDR3 DNA sequence: TGTGCCAGCAGCCTTTTCCTCAGCGGGGGGGTATACGAGCAGTACTTC.

The V call is TRBV19, the J call TRBJ1-1; D perhaps matches TRBD1 (6 bases). The CDR3 is 16 residues long. V was shortened by 5 bases and J by 1 base, with 17 bases between the two germline ends. Germline CDR1 and CDR2: LNHDA and SQIVND (reference sequence). CDR3 sequence reads: CASSPLLGQRNTEAFF. The DNA of the CDR3 is TGTGCCAGTAGTCCACTCCTAGGACAGAGGAACACTGAAGCTTTCTTT.

The sample holds one count of this clone. The chain links TRBV28 to TRBJ2-7, with D tentatively TRBD1 (6 bases). The CDR3 sequence is 16 residues long. Trimming took 5 bases from V and 0 from J, leaving 17 bases between them. Germline-derived CDR1 and CDR2 are MDHEN and SYDVKM. The CDR3 DNA is TGTGCCAGCAGTGGGTACGGGCAGGGGTTCTCCTACGAGCAGTACTTC. This encodes CASSGYGQGFSYEQYF. The full variable domain, its missing parts supplied by reference TRBV28 and TRBJ2-7, is DVKVTQSSRYLVKRTGEKVFLECVQDMDHENMFWYRQDPGLGLRLIYFSYDVKMKEKGDIPEGYSVSREKKERFSLILESASTNQTSMYLCASSGYGQGFSYEQYFGPGTRLTVT.

The CDR3 coding sequence is TGTGCCAGCAGCGGAAACAGGGTCGGGATCACAGATACGCAGTATTTT. It codes for CASSGNRVGITDTQYF. This chain links TRBV11-2 with TRBJ2-3; weak D call: TRBD1 (6 bases). The CDR3 length is 16 residues. The V gene lost 5 bases and the J gene lost 2 bases, with 17 bases spanning the gap. Germline loops: CDR1 SGHAT, CDR2 FQNNGV.

V usage is TRBV4-2 and J usage is TRBJ1-5; no firm D call. V shed 0 bases and J shed 6 bases, with 15 bases lying between them. CDR3 length: 16 residues. Looked up from germline, CDR1 is LGHNA and CDR2 is YNFKEQ. The CDR3: CASSQEGGPQAQPQHF. The DNA for the CDR3 is TGTGCCAGCAGCCAAGAGGGAGGGCCCCAAGCTCAGCCCCAGCATTTT.